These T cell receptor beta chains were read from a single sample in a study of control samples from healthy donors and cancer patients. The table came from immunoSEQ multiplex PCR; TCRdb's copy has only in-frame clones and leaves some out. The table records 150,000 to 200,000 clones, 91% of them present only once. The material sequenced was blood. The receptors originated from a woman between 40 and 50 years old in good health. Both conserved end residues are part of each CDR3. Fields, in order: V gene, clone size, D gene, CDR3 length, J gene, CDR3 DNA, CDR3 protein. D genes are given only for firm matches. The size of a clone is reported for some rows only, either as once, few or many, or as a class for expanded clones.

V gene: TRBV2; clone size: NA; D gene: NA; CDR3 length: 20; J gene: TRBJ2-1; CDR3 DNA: TGTGCCAGAAGCCCGGGAAGGGGGACATCCAACCCCCCGACCTACAATGAGCAGTTCTTC; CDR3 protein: CARSPGRGTSNPPTYNEQFF
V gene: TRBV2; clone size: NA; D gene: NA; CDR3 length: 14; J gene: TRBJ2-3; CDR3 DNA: TGTGCCAGCAGTGAAGCACGACTAGCAGATACGCAGTATTTT; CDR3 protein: CASSEARLADTQYF
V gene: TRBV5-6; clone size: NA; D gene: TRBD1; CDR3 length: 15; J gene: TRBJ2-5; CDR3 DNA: TGTGCCAGCAGCTTAGCGACAGGGGGTTTGGAGACCCAGTACTTC; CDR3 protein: CASSLATGGLETQYF
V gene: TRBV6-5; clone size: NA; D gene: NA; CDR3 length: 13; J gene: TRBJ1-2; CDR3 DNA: TGTGCCAGCAGGGCCCCGGGGGGCTATGGCTACACCTTC; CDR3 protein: CASRAPGGYGYTF
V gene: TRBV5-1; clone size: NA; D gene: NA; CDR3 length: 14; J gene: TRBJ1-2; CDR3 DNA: TGCGCCAGCAGCGTAACCCGGGACTACTATGGCTACACCTTC; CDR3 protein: CASSVTRDYYGYTF
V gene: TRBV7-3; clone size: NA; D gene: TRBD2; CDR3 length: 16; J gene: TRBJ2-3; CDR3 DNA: TGTGCCAGCAGTTCAGGACTAGCGGGTCAAACAGATACGCAGTATTTT; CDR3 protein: CASSSGLAGQTDTQYF
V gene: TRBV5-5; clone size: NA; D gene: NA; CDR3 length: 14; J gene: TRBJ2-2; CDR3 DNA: TGTGCCAGCAGCTACTTGTCTGACACCGGGGAGCTGTTTTTT; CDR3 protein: CASSYLSDTGELFF
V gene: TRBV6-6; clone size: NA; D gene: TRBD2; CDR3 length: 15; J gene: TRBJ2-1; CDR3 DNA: TGTGCCAGCAGTTACAGTAGCGGGGGGGCATATGAGCAGTTCTTC; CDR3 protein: CASSYSSGGAYEQFF
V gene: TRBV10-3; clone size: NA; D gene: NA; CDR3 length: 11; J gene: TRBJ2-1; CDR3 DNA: TGTGCCATCAGCTCTTTCAATGAGCAGTTCTTC; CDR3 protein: CAISSFNEQFF
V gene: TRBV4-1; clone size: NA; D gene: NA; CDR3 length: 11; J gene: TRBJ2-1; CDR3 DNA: TGCGCCAGCAGCCAATACAATGAGCAGTTCTTC; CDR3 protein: CASSQYNEQFF
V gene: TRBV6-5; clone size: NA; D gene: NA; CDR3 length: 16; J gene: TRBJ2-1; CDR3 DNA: TGTGCCAGCAGTTACTCGGCGGGGAGCTCCTACAATGAGCAGTTCTTC; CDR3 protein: CASSYSAGSSYNEQFF
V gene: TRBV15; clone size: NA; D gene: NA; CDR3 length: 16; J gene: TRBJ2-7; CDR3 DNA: TGTGCCACCAGCAGACTAAGACAGGACCCTTCCTACGAGCAGTACTTC; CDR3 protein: CATSRLRQDPSYEQYF
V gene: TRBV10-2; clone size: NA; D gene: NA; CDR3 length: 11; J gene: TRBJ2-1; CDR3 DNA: TGCGCCAGCAGTGAGTACAATGAGCAGTTCTTC; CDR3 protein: CASSEYNEQFF
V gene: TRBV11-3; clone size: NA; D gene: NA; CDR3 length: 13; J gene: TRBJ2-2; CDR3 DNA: TGTGCCAGCAGCTTAGAGGGCTCCGGGGAGCTGTTTTTT; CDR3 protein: CASSLEGSGELFF
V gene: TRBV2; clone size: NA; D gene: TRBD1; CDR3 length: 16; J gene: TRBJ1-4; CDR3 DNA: TGTGCCAGCAGTGGGGACAGCTACTACCTGGGAGAAAAACTGTTTTTT; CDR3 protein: CASSGDSYYLGEKLFF
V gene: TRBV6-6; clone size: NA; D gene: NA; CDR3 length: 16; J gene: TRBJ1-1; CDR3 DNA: TGTGCCAGCAGTTACTCGGCGGACATCGATGGCACTGAAGCTTTCTTT; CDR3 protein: CASSYSADIDGTEAFF
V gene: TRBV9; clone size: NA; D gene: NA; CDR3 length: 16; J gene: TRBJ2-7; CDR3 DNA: TGTGCCAGCAGCGTAGTTCAAATCCGGCCCTCCTACGAGCAGTACTTC; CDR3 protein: CASSVVQIRPSYEQYF
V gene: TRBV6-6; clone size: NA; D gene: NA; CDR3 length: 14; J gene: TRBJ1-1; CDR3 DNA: TGTGCCAGCACCCTACAAGTTGTGAACACTGAAGCTTTCTTT; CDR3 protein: CASTLQVVNTEAFF
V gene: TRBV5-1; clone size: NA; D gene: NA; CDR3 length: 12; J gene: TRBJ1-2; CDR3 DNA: TGCGCCAGCAGCGTGGACAGCTATGGCTACACCTTC; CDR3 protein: CASSVDSYGYTF
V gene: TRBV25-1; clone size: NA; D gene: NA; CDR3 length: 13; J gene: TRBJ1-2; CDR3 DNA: TGTGCCAGCAGTGAAGGGACTGAGCATGGCTACACCTTC; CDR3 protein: CASSEGTEHGYTF
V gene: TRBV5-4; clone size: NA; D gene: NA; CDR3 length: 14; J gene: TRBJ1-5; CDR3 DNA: TGTGCCAGCAGCTTTGGGCCGGGTGGGGGTTCCCAGCATTTT; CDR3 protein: CASSFGPGGGSQHF
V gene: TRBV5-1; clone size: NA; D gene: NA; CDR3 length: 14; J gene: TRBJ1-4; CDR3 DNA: TGCGCCAGCAGCTTGGTTCCAGGGGCCGAAAAACTGTTTTTT; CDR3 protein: CASSLVPGAEKLFF
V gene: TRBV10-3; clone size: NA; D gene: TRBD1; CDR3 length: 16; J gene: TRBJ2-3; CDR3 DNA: TGTGCCATCAGTAACGACAGGGGGAAAGGAGGTGATACGCAGTATTTT; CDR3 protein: CAISNDRGKGGDTQYF
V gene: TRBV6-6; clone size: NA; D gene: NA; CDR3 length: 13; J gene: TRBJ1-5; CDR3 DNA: TGTGCCAGCATGTATCCGGGAAATCAGCCCCAGCATTTT; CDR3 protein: CASMYPGNQPQHF
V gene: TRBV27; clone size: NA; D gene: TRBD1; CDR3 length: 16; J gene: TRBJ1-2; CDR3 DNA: TGTGCCAGCAGTTCGTCCCGGGACAGGGCATTGGTAGGCTACACCTTC; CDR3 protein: CASSSSRDRALVGYTF
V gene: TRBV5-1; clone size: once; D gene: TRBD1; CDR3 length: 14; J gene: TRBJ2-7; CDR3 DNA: TGCGCCAGCAGCTTGGTGGGGACAGGGAGTGAGCAGTACTTC; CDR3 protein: CASSLVGTGSEQYF
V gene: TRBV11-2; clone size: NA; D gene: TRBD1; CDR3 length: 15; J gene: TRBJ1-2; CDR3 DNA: TGTGCCAGCAGCGCCCAGGGGGGGGTAGGATATGGCTACACCTTC; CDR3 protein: CASSAQGGVGYGYTF
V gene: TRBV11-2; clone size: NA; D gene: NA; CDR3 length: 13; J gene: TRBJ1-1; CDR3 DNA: TGTGCCAGCAGCCCGGGACCGCTTCTTGAAGCTTTCTTT; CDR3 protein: CASSPGPLLEAFF
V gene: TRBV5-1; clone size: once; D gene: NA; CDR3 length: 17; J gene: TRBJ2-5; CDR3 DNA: TGCGCCAGCAGAGCCCCAGGCTGGTTGGGGTACCAAGAGACCCAGTACTTC; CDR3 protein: CASRAPGWLGYQETQYF
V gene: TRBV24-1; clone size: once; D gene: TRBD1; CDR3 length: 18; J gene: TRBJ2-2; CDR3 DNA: TGTGCCACCAGTGATGACCCGCGGACAGGGGTTTTTTCCGGGGAGCTGTTTTTT; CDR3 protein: CATSDDPRTGVFSGELFF
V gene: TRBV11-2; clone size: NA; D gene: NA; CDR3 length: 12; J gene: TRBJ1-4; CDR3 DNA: TGTGCCAGCAGCTTATTGGGGGAAAAACTGTTTTTT; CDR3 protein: CASSLLGEKLFF
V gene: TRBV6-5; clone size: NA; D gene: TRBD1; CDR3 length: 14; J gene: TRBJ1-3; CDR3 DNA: TGTGCCAGCAGACAGGGACAGGTGGCGGGCACCATATATTTT; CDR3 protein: CASRQGQVAGTIYF
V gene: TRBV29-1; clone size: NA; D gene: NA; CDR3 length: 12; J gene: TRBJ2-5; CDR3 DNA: TGCAGCGTTGAACCAACGGGGGAGACCCAGTACTTC; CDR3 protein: CSVEPTGETQYF
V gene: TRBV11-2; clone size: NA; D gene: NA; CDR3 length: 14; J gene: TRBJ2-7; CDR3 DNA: TGTGCCAGCAGCTCATCCGGGACTCCTTCCCCGCAGTACTTC; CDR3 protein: CASSSSGTPSPQYF
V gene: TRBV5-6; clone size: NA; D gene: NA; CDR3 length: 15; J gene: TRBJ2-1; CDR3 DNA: TGTGCCAGCAGGGGCTGGGAGTTCGCCTACAATGAGCAGTTCTTC; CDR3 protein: CASRGWEFAYNEQFF
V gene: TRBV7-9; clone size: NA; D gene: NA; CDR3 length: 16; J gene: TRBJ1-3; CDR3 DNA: TGTGCCAGCAGCTTAACTCCAGAGCTCTCTGGAAACACCATATATTTT; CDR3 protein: CASSLTPELSGNTIYF
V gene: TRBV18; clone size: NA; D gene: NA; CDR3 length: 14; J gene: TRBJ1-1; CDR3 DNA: TGTGCCAGCTCATCCCAGGGGATCGGCACTGAAGCTTTCTTT; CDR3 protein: CASSSQGIGTEAFF
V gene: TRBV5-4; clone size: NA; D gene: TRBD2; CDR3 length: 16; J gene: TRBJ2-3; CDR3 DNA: TGTGCCAGCAGCTTTGGACTAGCGGGGGGGTCAGATACGCAGTATTTT; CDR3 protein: CASSFGLAGGSDTQYF
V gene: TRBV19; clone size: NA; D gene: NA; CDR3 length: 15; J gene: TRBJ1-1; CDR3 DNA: TGTGCCAGTAGACCTAATGACGAGGGCCGCACTGAAGCTTTCTTT; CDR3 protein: CASRPNDEGRTEAFF
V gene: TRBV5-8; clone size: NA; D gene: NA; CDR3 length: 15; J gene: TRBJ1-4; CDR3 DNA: TGTGCCAGCAGCTGGGGGTATGCAACTAATGAAAAACTGTTTTTT; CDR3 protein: CASSWGYATNEKLFF
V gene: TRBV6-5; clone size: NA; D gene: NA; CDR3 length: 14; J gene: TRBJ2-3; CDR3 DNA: TGTGCCAGCAGTAGGGTAGGGATTCAAGATACGCAGTATTTT; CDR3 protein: CASSRVGIQDTQYF
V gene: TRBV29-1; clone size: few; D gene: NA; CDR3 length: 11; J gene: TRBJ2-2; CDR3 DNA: TGCAGCGTTGAAGGGGGGCGGGAGCTGTTTTTT; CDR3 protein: CSVEGGRELFF
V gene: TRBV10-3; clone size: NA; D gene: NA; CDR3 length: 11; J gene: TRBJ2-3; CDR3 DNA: TGTGCCATCAGTGATAGCGTGACGCAGTATTTT; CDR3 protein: CAISDSVTQYF
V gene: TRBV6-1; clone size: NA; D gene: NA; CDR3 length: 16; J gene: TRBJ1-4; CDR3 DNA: TGTGCCAGCAGTGCCAGGGAGACCTCGATCGTGGAAAAACTGTTTTTT; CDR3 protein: CASSARETSIVEKLFF
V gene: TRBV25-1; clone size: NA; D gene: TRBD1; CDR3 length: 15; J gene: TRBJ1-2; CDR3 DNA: TGTGCCAGCAGTGCCCCGGGACAGGGGCTCTATGGCTACACCTTC; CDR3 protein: CASSAPGQGLYGYTF
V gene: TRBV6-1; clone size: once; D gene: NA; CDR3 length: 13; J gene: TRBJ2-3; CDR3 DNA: TGTGCCAGCAGTGAAGCCGGGACCCCGACGCAGTATTTT; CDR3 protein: CASSEAGTPTQYF
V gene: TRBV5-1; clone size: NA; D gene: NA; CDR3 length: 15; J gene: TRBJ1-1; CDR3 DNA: TGCGCCAGCAGCTTGGATGCGGGGGCGAACACTGAAGCTTTCTTT; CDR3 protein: CASSLDAGANTEAFF